This T cell receptor (beta chain) comes out of a study of human T cells and chemical hapten exposure. In the study overall: Read at 6 days, the patch tests placed 0.01% DPC on the upper back. Mostly female patients had alopecia areata, totalis or universalis. The variation in per-sample TCR yields arose mainly from small differences in pooled library volumes.

V was pared by 6 bases and J by 5 bases, with 9 bases of the junction left unmatched. In germline, CDR1 is DFQATT, CDR2 SNEGSKA (reference sequence). The length of the CDR3 is 14 residues. Time point indicated: patch test 1, 2 weeks after DPC sensitization. Specified treatment: therapeutic diphenylcyclopropenone sensitization with weekly scalp DPC. Via MiXCR, TCRdb re-called the RACE reads, giving one row per CDR3 protein. The sample yields roughly 200,000 distinct CDR3 sequences, 20% to 25% seen once. This clonotype was seen a handful of times. V usage is TRBV20-1 and J usage is TRBJ2-3; 9 positions match TRBD2. This receptor was obtained from a woman aged 50 to 65 with alopecia areata. Some clones in this sample may be carry-over from other donors' samples. The sample in question was whole blood, obtained in connection with sensitization to the hapten diphenylcyclopropenone (DPC). The DNA of the CDR3 is TGCAGTGCCATCGGCGGGAGGGAGGGAGATACGCAGTATTTT. Protein product: CSAIGGREGDTQYF.